This TCR beta chain came from a study of blood T cell repertoires in COVID-19. Profiled with immunoSEQ multiplex PCR; TCRdb holds only in-frame clones, not every one. The sample contains about 200,000 clones, 75% to 85% of which appear only once. The germline V gene has CDR1 SGDLS and CDR2 YYNGEE. CDR3 length: 15 residues. The junction had 10 bases not matched to a gene; V was cut back by 3 bases and J by 10 bases. The TCR sequence derives from a middle-aged man with active or convalescent COVID-19. The chain recombines TRBV9 with TRBJ1-4; 9 nucleotides match TRBD1. The sequenced sample was peripheral blood. CDR3 in amino acids: CASSEGGTGTLKLFF. DNA of the CDR3: TGTGCCAGCAGCGAGGGAGGGACAGGGACCCTAAAACTGTTTTTT.